This TCR beta chain was found in a study of molecular identifiers for immune sequencing clone quantification. Looking at the study overall: Replicate runs used RNA from roughly 18,000 or 92,000 naive CD8 cells, which was split five ways into aliquots, and four of those aliquots were then sequenced. Study-wide results and limits: Single-cell amounts of spiked Jurkat TCR RNA were reportedly detectable among approximately 1 million naive cells. Over 98% of effector molecules, but under 1% in naive cells, were held by clones with more than 20 RNA copies.

TCRdb processed the PCR reads anew with MiXCR; each CDR3 protein has one entry. The sample includes about 640,000 distinct CDR3 sequences, about 20% of them seen just once. When naive CD8 T cells were sorted, they were gated as CD8+CD4-CCR7+CD45RA+. This CDR3 comprises 15 residues. CDR1 and CDR2 from the germline V gene are PRHDT and FYEKMQ (reference sequence). This clonotype appeared once. The antigen is undetermined. A read error may be the cause here, since a much bigger clone is one base away. The clonotype originates from a human donor in good health. Some libraries in this study had Jurkat cell RNA spiked in. The chain recombines TRBV13 with TRBJ2-7; the match to TRBD2 covers 13 bases. Sequenced material: naive CD8+ T cells from blood, with Jurkat cell RNA spiked in. Subset reported: FACS-sorted CD8+CD4-CCR7+CD45RA+ naive T cells. CDR3 amino acids: CTSSSAGLAGDEQYF. The CDR3 nucleotides read TGTACCAGCAGCTCAGCCGGACTAGCGGGAGACGAGCAGTACTTC. Based on the CDR3 plus reference TRBV13 and TRBJ2-7, the full variable domain is AAGVIQSPRHLIKEKRETATLKCYPIPRHDTVYWYQQGPGQDPQFLISFYEKMQSDKGSIPDRFSAQQFSDYHSELNMSSLELGDSALYFCTSSSAGLAGDEQYFGPGTRLTVT.